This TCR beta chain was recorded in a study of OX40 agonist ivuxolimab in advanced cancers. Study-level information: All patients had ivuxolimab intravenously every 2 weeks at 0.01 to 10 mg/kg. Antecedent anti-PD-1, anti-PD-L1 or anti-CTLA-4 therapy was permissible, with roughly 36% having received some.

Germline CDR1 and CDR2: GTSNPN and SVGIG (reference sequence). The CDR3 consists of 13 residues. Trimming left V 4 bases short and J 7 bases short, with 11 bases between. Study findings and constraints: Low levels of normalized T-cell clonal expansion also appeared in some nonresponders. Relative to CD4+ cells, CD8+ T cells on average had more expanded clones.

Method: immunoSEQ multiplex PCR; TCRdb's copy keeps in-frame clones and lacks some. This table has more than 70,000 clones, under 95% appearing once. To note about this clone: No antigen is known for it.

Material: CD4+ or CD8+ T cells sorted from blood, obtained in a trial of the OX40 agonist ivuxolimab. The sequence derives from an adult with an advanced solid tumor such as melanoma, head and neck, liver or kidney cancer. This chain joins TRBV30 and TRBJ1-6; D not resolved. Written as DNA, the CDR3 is TGTGCCTGGACGGTCCAGCAGAATTCACCCCTCCACTTT. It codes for CAWTVQQNSPLHF.